The 20 T cell receptor beta chains below all came from one sample that was sequenced in a study of blood T cell repertoires in COVID-19. Repertoires were generated with immunoSEQ multiplex PCR, while TCRdb's copy carries only in-frame clones and drops some. The sample lists 140,000 to 150,000 clones, around 86% occurring once. Sequenced: PBMCs or T cells enriched from blood (not recorded which). The receptors stem from a man aged 45-65 years who had recovered from COVID-19.

This chain links TRBV15 with TRBJ1-4; 8 nucleotides line up with TRBD1. Germline-derived CDR1 and CDR2 are LNHNV and YYDKDF (reference sequence). J lost 4 bases, V lost 3 bases, and 4 bases had no gene match. The CDR3 runs to 15 residues. The CDR3 reads CATSSYRGGNEKLFF. In DNA form, the CDR3 reads TGTGCCACCAGCAGTTACAGGGGGGGTAATGAAAAACTGTTTTTT. Based on the CDR3 plus reference TRBV15 and TRBJ1-4, the full variable domain is DAMVIQNPRYQVTQFGKPVTLSCSQTLNHNVMYWYQQKSSQAPKLLFHYYDKDFNNEADTPDNFQSRRPNTSFCFLDIRSPGLGDTAMYLCATSSYRGGNEKLFFGSGTQLSVL.

The J gene is TRBJ1-3, the V gene TRBV7-2; D remains unclear. Trimming pared 4 bases from V and 2 bases from J, leaving 12 bases between. CDR3 length: 15 amino acids. Per the germline V gene, CDR1 is SGHTA and CDR2 is FQGNSA. CDR3 nucleotide sequence: TGTGCCAGCAGCTGGGTGGGTGCGGCTGGAAACACCATATATTTT. It translates to CASSWVGAAGNTIYF.

The chain employs TRBV30 and TRBJ1-2; possibly TRBD1 for D (5 bases). V lost 8 bases and J 4 bases, leaving 11 bases between the germline ends. Germline assignment: CDR1 GTSNPN and CDR2 SVGIG (reference sequence). The CDR3 extends over 11 amino acids. The CDR3 here is CARSQAYGYTF. CDR3 coding DNA: TGTGCCCGATCACAGGCCTATGGCTACACCTTC.

The chain has TRBV27 and TRBJ2-2; no firm D call. This CDR3 has 14 residues. Looked up from germline, CDR1 is MNHEY and CDR2 is SMNVEV (reference sequence). V lost 4 bases and J lost 7, with 13 bases in between. This chain's CDR3 is CASSSGSYYGELFF. The CDR3 DNA sequence: TGTGCCAGCAGTTCCGGGTCCTATTACGGGGAGCTGTTTTTT.

DNA of the CDR3: TGCAGCGCGAGAGGCCGTACTGAAGCTTTCTTT. Translated, it gives CSARGRTEAFF. The chain carries TRBV29-1 and TRBJ1-1; D is unresolved. The CDR3 is 11 amino acids. V shed 7 bases and J shed 5 bases, with 11 bases lying between them. Germline loops: CDR1 SQVTM, CDR2 ANQGSEA.

The chain has TRBV28 and TRBJ2-1; 8 positions match TRBD1. The germline V gene encodes CDR1 MDHEN and CDR2 SYDVKM. V shed 6 bases and J 16 bases; nucleotides not matched to a gene: 8. The CDR3 contains 11 residues. CDR3 residues: CASSNDRGGFF. CDR3 coding DNA: TGTGCCAGCAGCAATGACAGGGGTGGATTCTTC.

J is TRBJ2-1 and V is TRBV28; D is possibly TRBD1 (6 bases). V was shortened by 8 bases and J by 7 bases, with 15 bases between the two germline ends. Germline V CDR1 and CDR2: MDHEN, SYDVKM. The CDR3 length is 13 residues. The CDR3 is CASLWDMGNEQFF. CDR3 coding DNA: TGTGCCAGCCTCTGGGACATGGGTAATGAGCAGTTCTTC.

This chain joins TRBV18 and TRBJ1-2, with D possibly matching TRBD1 (6 bases). The ends were cut back, 6 bases at V and 7 bases at J, with 18 bases in the middle. The germline CDR1 and CDR2 sequences are KGHSH and LQKENI. The CDR3 spans 14 residues. For the CDR3, the DNA is TGTGCCAGCTCCTCCAATACAGGGTACGGTGGCTACACCTTC. It is translated as CASSSNTGYGGYTF.

The CDR3, as DNA: TGTGCCAGCAGCTTGGTTGCGGGAGGCACAGATACGCAGTATTTT. Protein product: CASSLVAGGTDTQYF. This chain links TRBV5-6 with TRBJ2-3; 7 bases line up with TRBD2. CDR3 length: 15 residues. The germline V gene encodes CDR1 SGHDT and CDR2 YYEEEE. With 0 bases clipped from V and 1 base from J, the junction kept 2 bases outside the gene matches.

The chain uses TRBV4-1 and TRBJ1-2; a weak D match, TRBD1 (5 bases). CDR3 length equals 16 residues. CDR1 and CDR2 (germline): MGHRA, YSYEKL. V was trimmed by 0 bases and J by 5 bases, leaving 16 bases between them. The CDR3 sequence is CASSQDFGGNLYGYTF. Written as DNA, the CDR3 is TGCGCCAGCAGCCAAGATTTTGGGGGGAACCTGTATGGCTACACCTTC.

V usage is TRBV5-1 and J usage is TRBJ2-5, with 9 bases that match TRBD2. This CDR3 contains 18 residues. Per germline, CDR1 SGHRS and CDR2 YFSETQ. With 0 bases clipped from V and 5 bases from J, the junction kept 14 bases outside the gene matches. CDR3: CASSLGGSGGTTSETQYF. Here the CDR3 DNA reads TGCGCCAGCAGCTTGGGTGGTAGCGGGGGCACTACTTCGGAGACCCAGTACTTC. The whole variable domain, filled in from reference TRBV5-1 and TRBJ2-5, reads KAGVTQTPRYLIKTRGQQVTLSCSPISGHRSVSWYQQTPGQGLQFLFEYFSETQRNKGNFPGRFSGRQFSNSRSEMNVSTLELGDSALYLCASSLGGSGGTTSETQYFGPGTRLLVL.

This clone turned up a few times. The rearrangement links TRBV6-2 or TRBV6-3 to TRBJ1-5; weak D call: TRBD1 (6 bases). Germline CDR1 is MNHEY and CDR2 is SVGEGT. This CDR3 has 15 residues. V dropped 2 bases and J dropped 7 bases, with 15 bases sitting between them. The CDR3 loop reads CASSYTTGFSQPQHF. The DNA of the CDR3 is TGTGCCAGCAGTTACACGACAGGTTTTTCCCAGCCCCAGCATTTT.

The V gene is TRBV7-2, the J gene TRBJ2-3, with 9 positions matching TRBD2. The germline gives CDR1 SGHTA, CDR2 FQGNSA. This CDR3 comprises 17 residues. V shed 1 base and J 5 bases; nucleotides not matched to a gene: 10. CDR3 loop: CASSLVLASGKGDTQYF. The CDR3 DNA reads TGTGCCAGCAGCTTAGTTCTCGCTAGCGGGAAAGGAGATACGCAGTATTTT.

The V gene is TRBV27, the J gene TRBJ1-6; 10 nucleotides match TRBD1. Germline V gene data show CDR1 as MNHEY and CDR2 as SMNVEV (reference sequence). J was trimmed by 16 bases and V by 5 bases; bases with no gene match: 14. The CDR3 contains 15 residues. CDR3 protein: CASSSRGQGSQALHF. The CDR3 coding sequence is TGTGCCAGCAGTAGCCGGGGACAGGGGAGTCAAGCACTCCACTTT.

The genes are TRBV30 and TRBJ1-6; a possible D gene is TRBD1 (5 bases). Germline V gene data show CDR1 as GTSNPN and CDR2 as SVGIG (reference sequence). The length of the CDR3 is 16 residues. With 4 bases removed from V and 6 bases from J, the gap between germline ends came to 19 bases. CDR3 DNA sequence: TGTGCCTGGAATAGACTGTTGGGGCTTACTAATTCACCCCTCCACTTT. It specifies CAWNRLLGLTNSPLHF.

The rearrangement uses TRBV4-3 and TRBJ2-1; TRBD2 agrees at 11 bases. CDR1 LGHNA and CDR2 YSLEER come from the germline V gene. V lost 0 bases and J lost 9; bases outside the gene matches: 7. The CDR3 is made up of 16 amino acids. The CDR3 region has the DNA TGCGCCAGCAGCCAAGATCCTAGCGGGGGGCCGATTGAGCAGTTCTTC. Its translation is CASSQDPSGGPIEQFF.

V usage is TRBV11-2 and J usage is TRBJ2-7, with D perhaps matching TRBD1 (6 bases). The germline CDR1 and CDR2 sequences are SGHAT and FQNNGV. This CDR3 is built from 17 residues. Trimming shortened V by 5 bases and J by 4 bases, and 24 bases separated the two germline ends. Here the CDR3 reads CASSTRGGHPRGYEQYV. CDR3 DNA sequence: TGTGCCAGCAGCACGAGAGGGGGTCACCCAAGGGGGTACGAGCAGTACGTC.

This chain uses TRBV5-1 with TRBJ1-5, with 9 bases fitting TRBD1. The CDR3 loop spans 16 amino acids. V lost 1 base and J lost 6; bases outside the gene matches: 8. Germline CDR1 and CDR2: SGHRS and YFSETQ. The CDR3 coding sequence is TGCGCCAGCAGCTTGTTCCCCACAGGGGGCGGTCAGCCCCAGCATTTT. Amino acids: CASSLFPTGGGQPQHF. The complete variable domain, with remaining parts taken from reference TRBV5-1 and TRBJ1-5, reads KAGVTQTPRYLIKTRGQQVTLSCSPISGHRSVSWYQQTPGQGLQFLFEYFSETQRNKGNFPGRFSGRQFSNSRSEMNVSTLELGDSALYLCASSLFPTGGGQPQHFGDGTRLSIL.

This rearrangement joins TRBV5-4 to TRBJ2-7, with D possibly TRBD2 on 6 matching bases. V was cut by 5 bases and J by 7 bases, with 19 bases left in between. This CDR3 has 14 amino acids. Germline V CDR1 and CDR2: SGHNT, YYREEE (reference sequence). CDR3 residues: CASSSGLLSEEQYF. DNA of the CDR3: TGTGCCAGCAGTTCGGGACTGTTGTCTGAGGAGCAGTACTTC.

This chain links TRBV7-9 with TRBJ1-2; TRBD1 is a possible D gene (6 bases). The CDR3 covers 15 residues. The V and J ends lost 5 bases and 2 bases respectively, with 15 bases between them. CDR1 is SEHNR and CDR2 is FQNEAQ in the germline V gene (reference sequence). The CDR3 nucleotides read TGTGCCAGCAGCCCAGGGGCTCAGGGGAACTATGGCTACACCTTC. It translates to CASSPGAQGNYGYTF.